The sequence of this T cell receptor beta chain was determined in a study of blood T cell repertoires in COVID-19. The V gene's germline CDR1 is LGHDT and CDR2 YNNKEL (reference sequence). Trimming removed 4 bases at V and 3 bases at J, with 4 bases between. The CDR3 sequence is 12 residues long. Original methodology: From reference gene primer amplification, estimates of nucleated cell counts were derived. This table comes from immunoSEQ multiplex PCR, and its TCRdb copy is limited to in-frame clones, with some not included. V and J calls and clone size come straight from that table; D and trimming were deduced from the DNA. The table has 200,000 to 250,000 clones, around 87% seen once; the top ten hold roughly 3%.

The TCR originated in a man aged 55 to 70 with acute or convalescent COVID-19. This sequence joins TRBV3-1 (or the pseudogene TRBV3-2) and TRBJ1-3, with no clear D. Sequencing was carried out using peripheral blood. The CDR3 protein is CASSPLGNTIYF. CDR3 in DNA: TGTGCCAGCAGCCCCCTTGGAAACACCATATATTTT.